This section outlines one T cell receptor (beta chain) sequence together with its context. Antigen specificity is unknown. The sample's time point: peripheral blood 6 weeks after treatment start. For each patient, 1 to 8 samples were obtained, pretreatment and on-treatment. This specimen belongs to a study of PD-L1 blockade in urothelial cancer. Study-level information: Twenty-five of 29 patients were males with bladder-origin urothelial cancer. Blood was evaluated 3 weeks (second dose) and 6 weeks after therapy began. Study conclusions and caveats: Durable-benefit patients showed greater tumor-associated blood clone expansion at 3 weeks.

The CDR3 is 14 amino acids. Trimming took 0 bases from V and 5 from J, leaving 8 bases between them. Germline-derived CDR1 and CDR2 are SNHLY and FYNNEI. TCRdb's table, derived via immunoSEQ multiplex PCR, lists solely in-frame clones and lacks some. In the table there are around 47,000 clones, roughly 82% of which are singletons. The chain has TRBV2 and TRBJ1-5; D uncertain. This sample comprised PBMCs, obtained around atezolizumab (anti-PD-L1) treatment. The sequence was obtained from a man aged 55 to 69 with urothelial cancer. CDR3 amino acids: CASSEALQYQPQHF. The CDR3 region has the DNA TGTGCCAGCAGTGAAGCGCTTCAGTATCAGCCCCAGCATTTT.